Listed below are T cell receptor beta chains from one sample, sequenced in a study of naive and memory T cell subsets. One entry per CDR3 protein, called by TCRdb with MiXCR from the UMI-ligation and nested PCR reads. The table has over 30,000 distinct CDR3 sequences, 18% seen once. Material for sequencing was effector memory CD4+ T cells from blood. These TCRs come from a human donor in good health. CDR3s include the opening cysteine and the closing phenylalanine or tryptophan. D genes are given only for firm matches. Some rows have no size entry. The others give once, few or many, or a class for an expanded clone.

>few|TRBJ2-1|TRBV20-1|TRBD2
TGCAGTGCTAGGAAGGGACTAGCGGGGAACAATGAGCAGTTCTTC
CSARKGLAGNNEQFF
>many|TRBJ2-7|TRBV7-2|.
TGTGCCAGCAGCCCCGGAATGGCCAACTACGAGCAGTACTTC
CASSPGMANYEQYF
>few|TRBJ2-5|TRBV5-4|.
TGTGCCAGCAGTCGGCAACCGGGACTCGGCCGAGAGACCCAGTACTTC
CASSRQPGLGRETQYF
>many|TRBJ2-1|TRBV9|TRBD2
TGTGCCAGCAGCGCACCGGGGGGGACTAGCGGCTACAATGAGCAGTTCTTC
CASSAPGGTSGYNEQFF
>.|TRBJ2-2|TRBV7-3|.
TGTGCCAGCAGCCCTAAAGGCCCGGTCCTCCTCGCGAACACCGGGGAGCTGTTTTTT
CASSPKGPVLLANTGELFF
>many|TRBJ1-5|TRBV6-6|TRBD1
TGTGCCAGCAGCGAACGGACAGGGAACCAGCCCCAGCATTTT
CASSERTGNQPQHF
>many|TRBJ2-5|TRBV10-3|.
TGTGCCATCAGTGAGTCCCCTGCAGGGTCACAGTACTTC
CAISESPAGSQYF
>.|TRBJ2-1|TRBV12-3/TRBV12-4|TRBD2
TGTGCCAGCAGTTTAGAAATCTGGACTAGCGGGAGGGCTACCTACAATGAGCAGTTCTTC
CASSLEIWTSGRATYNEQFF
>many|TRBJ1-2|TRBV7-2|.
TGTGCCAGCAGCTTAAGCCCTCCTAACTATGGCTACACCTTC
CASSLSPPNYGYTF
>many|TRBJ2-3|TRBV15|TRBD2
TGTGCCACCAGCAGAGTTATAGCGGGAGGCACAGATACGCAGTATTTT
CATSRVIAGGTDTQYF
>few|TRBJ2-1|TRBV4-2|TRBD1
TGTGCCAGCAGCCAAGGGGTCGGGACAGGGTACAATGAGCAGTTCTTC
CASSQGVGTGYNEQFF
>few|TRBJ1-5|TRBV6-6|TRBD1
TGTGCCACCCGACAGGGGATGAATCAGCCCCAGCATTTT
CATRQGMNQPQHF
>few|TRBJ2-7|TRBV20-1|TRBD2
TGCAGTGCTAGTCCTGCGGGAGGATATACCTACGAGCAGTACTTC
CSASPAGGYTYEQYF
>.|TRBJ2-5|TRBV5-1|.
TGCGCCAGCAGCTTGGTAGGAGAGACCCAGTACTTC
CASSLVGETQYF
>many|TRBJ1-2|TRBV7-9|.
TGTGCCAGCAGCTTTAATAGGGCAACCTACACCTTC
CASSFNRATYTF
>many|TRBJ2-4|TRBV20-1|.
TGCAGTTCGAACCCAATTGACCAGGGAATTCATGGGCGAGCCAAAAACATTCAGTACTTC
CSSNPIDQGIHGRAKNIQYF
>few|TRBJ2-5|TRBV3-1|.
TGTGCCAGCAGCCAATCGAGAACCCAGTACTTC
CASSQSRTQYF
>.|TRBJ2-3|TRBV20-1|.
TGCAGTGCTGGGCAAACAACAGATACGCAGTATTTT
CSAGQTTDTQYF
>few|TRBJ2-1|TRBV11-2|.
TGTGCCAGCAGGAACCCAAGGCCAGGGTCCGATGAGCAGTTCTTC
CASRNPRPGSDEQFF
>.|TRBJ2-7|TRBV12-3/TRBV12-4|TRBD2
TGTGCCAGCAGCCGGACTAGCGGGACTTACGAGCAGTACTTC
CASSRTSGTYEQYF
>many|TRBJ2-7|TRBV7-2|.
TGTGCCAGCAGCCCACATCGCTACGAGCAGTACTTC
CASSPHRYEQYF
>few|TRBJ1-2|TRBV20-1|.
TGCAGTGCTACGAATCCGGACAGTCTCTATGGCTACACCTTC
CSATNPDSLYGYTF